The rows below give T cell receptor beta chains drawn from one sample of a study of blood T cell repertoires in COVID-19. Some clones are missing from TCRdb's copy, which holds only in-frame ones; the method was immunoSEQ multiplex PCR. The repertoire consists of some 500,000 clones, with approximately 91% occurring once and the leading ten covering roughly 8%. The sample was peripheral blood. The receptors were sampled from a woman between 50 and 59 years old with COVID-19, enrolled during active disease. CDR3s include the opening cysteine and the closing phenylalanine or tryptophan. The order of the fields is clone size, V gene, J gene, D gene, CDR3 DNA, CDR3 protein. D genes are given only for firm matches. Size values are once, few and many counts, or a class for expanded clones, and some rows have none.

once	TRBV10-1	TRBJ2-3	TRBD2	TGCGCCAGCGGGACTAGCGGGAATACGCAGTATTTT	CASGTSGNTQYF
.	TRBV6-1	TRBJ1-5	.	TGTGCCAGCAGTGAAGCGTGGGAGGGTCAGCCCCAGCATTTT	CASSEAWEGQPQHF
.	TRBV27	TRBJ2-7	TRBD1	TGTGCCAGCGGGCGCTCGGACAGGGACGAGCAGTACTTC	CASGRSDRDEQYF
.	TRBV19	TRBJ2-7	TRBD2	TGTGCCACCTCTAGCGGGGGGGCGGATAACGAGCAGTACTTC	CATSSGGADNEQYF
once	TRBV7-2	TRBJ1-5	.	TGTGCCAGCAGGGGCAGGGTTGGCAATCAGCCCCAGCATTTT	CASRGRVGNQPQHF
.	TRBV10-2	TRBJ2-5	.	TGCGCCAGCACCCTAACTTCCCAAGAGACCCAGTACTTC	CASTLTSQETQYF
.	TRBV5-1	TRBJ1-4	TRBD1	TGCGCCAGCGCTACGGGACAGGGGGGTCGTCGTGAAAAACTGTTTTTT	CASATGQGGRREKLFF
.	TRBV5-6	TRBJ2-7	TRBD2	TGTGCCAGCACCCTTAGCGGGGTGTCCTACGAGCAGTACTTC	CASTLSGVSYEQYF
.	TRBV9	TRBJ2-7	.	TGTGCCAGCAGCGTAGGCACAGGGAACTACGAGCAGTACTTC	CASSVGTGNYEQYF
.	TRBV19	TRBJ1-2	.	TGTGCCAGTAGTACCTGGACAGCCAACTATGGCTACACCTTC	CASSTWTANYGYTF
.	TRBV3-1/TRBV3-2	TRBJ2-1	.	TGTGCCAGCAGTCCTCTTGGGGCCAATGAGCAGTTCTTC	CASSPLGANEQFF
.	TRBV28	TRBJ1-6	TRBD1	TGTGCCAGCGAGGGACAGGGGAGAAATTCACCCCTCCACTTT	CASEGQGRNSPLHF
.	TRBV19	TRBJ1-3	.	TGTGCCAGTAGTACCCTGGGCAGGGTTGGAAACACCATATATTTT	CASSTLGRVGNTIYF
.	TRBV5-4	TRBJ2-1	TRBD1	TGTGCCAGCAGCTCGCCTCGTGACAGGGTATCCAATGAGCAGTTCTTC	CASSSPRDRVSNEQFF
.	TRBV6-1	TRBJ1-2	.	TGTGCCAGCAGTGAATGGGCTCGGTACTATGGCTACACCTTC	CASSEWARYYGYTF
.	TRBV19	TRBJ1-4	.	TGTGCCAGTAGTATATACGGCAGTACGGGAGTTGCCACTAATGAAAAACTGTTTTTT	CASSIYGSTGVATNEKLFF
.	TRBV9	TRBJ1-3	TRBD1	TGTGCCAGCAGCTCTACCGGGACAGCAGGAAACACCATATATTTT	CASSSTGTAGNTIYF